The clone carrying this T cell receptor beta chain has only a few counts. Antigen specificity is unknown. The length of the CDR3 is 14 residues. The ends lost 3 bases at V and 8 bases at J; junction bases unmatched: 4. CDR1 and CDR2 from the germline V gene are ENHRY and SYGVKD. Regarding the study as a whole: The larger-cohort validation was restricted to a single TCR beta V-J rearrangement rather than whole repertoires.

After constant-region reverse-primer amplification, full-length variable regions underwent semi-nested PCR with Nested Universal Primer A. TCRdb processed the 5' RACE reads anew with MiXCR; each CDR3 protein has one entry. In the table there are roughly 56,000 distinct CDR3 sequences, almost 30% of which are singletons. The chain has TRBV10-3 and TRBJ2-1, with 10 bases identical to TRBD1. This TCR was sampled from a female donor with breast cancer. Sequencing input: tumor-infiltrating naive CD4+ T cells sorted from the breast tumor. Subset denoted: naive CD4+ T cells, CD4+CD45RA+CD25-. The CDR3 DNA reads TGTGCCATCAGTGATAGGACAGGGGGAGATGAGCAGTTCTTC. Protein product: CAISDRTGGDEQFF.